The TCR beta chain under discussion was sequenced for a study of T cells in women clearing cervical HPV infection. Sequenced by immunoSEQ multiplex PCR; TCRdb stores in-frame clones only, minus some. The sample's table shows some 23,000 clones. Findings and caveats of the study: CIN3+ cases had significantly higher TCR richness than controls; evenness did not differ. Cases carried less TRBV6-7 than controls: roughly 0.12% versus 0.17%.

Turning to this clone: The antigen remains undetermined. The CDR3 end falls 3 residues outside the read, so it is completed with the germline J gene.

J lost 2 bases, V lost 4 bases, and 2 bases had no gene match. The CDR3 is made up of 14 amino acids. CDR1 is KGHSH, CDR2 LQKENI, per germline. Input material: blood buffy coat. This TCR was recovered from a woman between 18 and 70 years old with a cervical HPV16 infection that either progressed to CIN3+ or cleared (not recorded which). The chain is built from TRBV18 and TRBJ2-3; 8 bases fit TRBD2. CDR3 sequence reads: CASSQGLATDTQYF. CDR3 bases read: TGTGCCAGCTCACAAGGACTAGCCACAGATACG.